This TCR beta chain was found in a study of Graves' ophthalmopathy and Graves' hyperthyroidism. This clonotype was observed a single time. Other autoimmune diseases, uncontrolled infections, pregnancy or lactation excluded patients from enrollment. Beta-chain TCR CDR3 regions were amplified from RNA transcripts. HTBI primers were used in a first-round RT-PCR, which preceded a second-round multiplex PCR. From the multiplex PCR reads, TCRdb called clonotypes with MiXCR, one entry per CDR3 protein. The sample yields around 470,000 distinct CDR3 sequences, over 13% seen once. Sequencing was carried out using blood. This TCR was sampled from a woman aged 30 to 39 with Graves' ophthalmopathy.

CDR3 coding DNA: TGTGCCACCGGGGACATCATGAACACTGAAGCTTTCTTT. Translation: CATGDIMNTEAFF. The chain couples TRBV6-1 to TRBJ1-1, with a tentative D call TRBD1 (6 bases). The CDR3 runs 13 residues. Trimming removed 10 bases at V and 0 bases at J, with 12 bases between. Germline CDR1 and CDR2: MNHNS and SASEGT.